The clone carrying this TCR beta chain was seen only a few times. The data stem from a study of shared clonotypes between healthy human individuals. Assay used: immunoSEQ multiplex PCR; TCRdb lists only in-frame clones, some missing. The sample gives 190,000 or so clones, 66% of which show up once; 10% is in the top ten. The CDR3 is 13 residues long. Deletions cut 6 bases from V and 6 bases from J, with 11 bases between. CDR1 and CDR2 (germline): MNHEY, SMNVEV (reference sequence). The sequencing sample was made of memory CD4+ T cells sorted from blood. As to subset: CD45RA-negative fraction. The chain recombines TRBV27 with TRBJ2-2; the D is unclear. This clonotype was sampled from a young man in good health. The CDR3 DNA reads TGTGCCAGCAGCTATCCTATTGCCGGGGAGCTGTTTTTT. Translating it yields CASSYPIAGELFF.